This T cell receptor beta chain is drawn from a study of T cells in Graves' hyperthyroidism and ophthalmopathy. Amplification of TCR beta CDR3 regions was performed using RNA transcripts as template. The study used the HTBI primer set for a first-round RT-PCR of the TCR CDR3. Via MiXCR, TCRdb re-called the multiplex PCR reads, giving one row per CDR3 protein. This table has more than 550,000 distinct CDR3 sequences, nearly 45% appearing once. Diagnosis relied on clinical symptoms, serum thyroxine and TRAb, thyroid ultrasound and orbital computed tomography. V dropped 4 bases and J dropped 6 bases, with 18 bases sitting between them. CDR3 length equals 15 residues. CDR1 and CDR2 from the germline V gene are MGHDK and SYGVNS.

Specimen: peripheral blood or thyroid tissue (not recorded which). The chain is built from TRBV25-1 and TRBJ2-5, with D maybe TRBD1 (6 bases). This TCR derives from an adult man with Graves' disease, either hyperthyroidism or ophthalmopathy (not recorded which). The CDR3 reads CASSASPRDTKTQYF. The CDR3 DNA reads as TGTGCCAGCAGTGCTAGTCCCCGGGACACCAAGACCCAGTACTTC.